This is a list of T cell receptor beta chains from one sample in a study of CD8+ T cells in alopecia areata. Clones were read by immunoSEQ multiplex PCR, and TCRdb kept only the in-frame ones, dropping some. The data show under 150,000 clones, with approximately 55% seen just once and about 3.7% held by the top ten. The material sequenced was CD4+ T cells sorted from blood, taken at week 24, from a patient treated with tofacitinib. The source of these receptors is a human donor with alopecia areata. Each CDR3 is given with its conserved first and last residue. A D gene is named only where the DNA matches it firmly. A row's size may be missing; if present it is once, few, many or a size class.

J: TRBJ1-4; D: -; V: TRBV6-6; size: -; DNA: TGTGCCAGCAGGGGGTCTACTGCTAATGAAAAACTGTTTTTT; CDR3: CASRGSTANEKLFF
J: TRBJ2-2; D: -; V: TRBV9; size: -; DNA: TGTGCCAGCACCCAGGGGGCGGGGGAAAACACCGGGGAGCTGTTTTTT; CDR3: CASTQGAGENTGELFF
J: TRBJ1-5; D: TRBD1; V: TRBV6-6; size: -; DNA: TGTGCCAGCAGGCACACGGGACAGCTCAATCAGCCCCAGCATTTT; CDR3: CASRHTGQLNQPQHF
J: TRBJ1-2; D: -; V: TRBV30; size: -; DNA: TGTGCCTGGAGTGTACTGAGGTACAACTATGGCTACACCTTC; CDR3: CAWSVLRYNYGYTF
J: TRBJ2-7; D: TRBD2; V: TRBV5-1; size: few; DNA: TGCGCCAGCAGCCCCGGGACTAGCGCCTCCTCCTACGAGCAGTACTTC; CDR3: CASSPGTSASSYEQYF
J: TRBJ2-3; D: -; V: TRBV30; size: -; DNA: TGTGCCTGGAGTGTACGGGACTCAGATACGCAGTATTTT; CDR3: CAWSVRDSDTQYF
J: TRBJ2-7; D: -; V: TRBV27; size: -; DNA: TGTGCCAGCGGGGATTCATTCGAGTACGAGCAGTACTTC; CDR3: CASGDSFEYEQYF
J: TRBJ1-6; D: -; V: TRBV7-9; size: -; DNA: TGTGCCAGCAGCTTAGGGGTGGATTCACCCCTCCACTTT; CDR3: CASSLGVDSPLHF
J: TRBJ2-3; D: -; V: TRBV30; size: -; DNA: TGTGCCTGGAGTGGGACAGCGGATACGCAGTATTTT; CDR3: CAWSGTADTQYF
J: TRBJ2-7; D: -; V: TRBV30; size: -; DNA: TGTGCCTGGATGGGTTTGGGGAAGTACGAGCAGTACTTC; CDR3: CAWMGLGKYEQYF
J: TRBJ2-5; D: -; V: TRBV2; size: -; DNA: TGTGCCAGCAGTCACGACGGTGAGGCGACCCAGTACTTC; CDR3: CASSHDGEATQYF
J: TRBJ1-5; D: -; V: TRBV2; size: few; DNA: TGTGCCAGCAGAGCTGACGGGAATCAGCCCCAGCATTTT; CDR3: CASRADGNQPQHF
J: TRBJ1-1; D: -; V: TRBV5-1; size: -; DNA: TGCGCCAGCAGCTCAGTTGTCGGCACTGAAGCTTTCTTT; CDR3: CASSSVVGTEAFF
J: TRBJ2-3; D: TRBD1; V: TRBV7-2; size: once; DNA: TGTGCCAGCAGGGATAACAGGGGACCAGATACGCAGTATTTT; CDR3: CASRDNRGPDTQYF
J: TRBJ2-3; D: TRBD2; V: TRBV30; size: few; DNA: TGTGCCTGGGCCCGACTAGCTTCGGATACGCAGTATTTT; CDR3: CAWARLASDTQYF
J: TRBJ1-5; D: -; V: TRBV30; size: -; DNA: TGTGCCTGGAGTCCGTCCACGCAGAGCCCCCAGCATTTT; CDR3: CAWSPSTQSPQHF
J: TRBJ1-1; D: TRBD1; V: TRBV29-1; size: -; DNA: TGCAGCGTCGCTGACAGGGTTGCTTTCTTT; CDR3: CSVADRVAFF
J: TRBJ1-6; D: TRBD1; V: TRBV27; size: -; DNA: TGTGCCAGCAGTTTATTGGGGACAGGGGTTTCACCCCTCCACTTT; CDR3: CASSLLGTGVSPLHF
J: TRBJ1-2; D: -; V: TRBV29-1; size: -; DNA: TGCAGCGTCGCGGGACGGGCAAACTATGGCTACACCTTC; CDR3: CSVAGRANYGYTF
J: TRBJ2-7; D: TRBD1; V: TRBV4-1; size: -; DNA: TGCGCCAGCAGCCAAGGGACAGGAGGAGCCGAGCAGTACTTC; CDR3: CASSQGTGGAEQYF
J: TRBJ1-4; D: -; V: TRBV4-3; size: -; DNA: TGCGCCAGCAGCCAAGATACGACCGGTAGTGAAAAACTGTTTTTT; CDR3: CASSQDTTGSEKLFF
J: TRBJ1-1; D: -; V: TRBV29-1; size: few; DNA: TGCAGCGCCGAGAACACTGAAGCTTTCTTT; CDR3: CSAENTEAFF
J: TRBJ1-6; D: -; V: TRBV7-9; size: few; DNA: TGTGCCAGCAGCTTGGGGGGGAACTCACCCCTCCACTTT; CDR3: CASSLGGNSPLHF
J: TRBJ2-5; D: TRBD1; V: TRBV29-1; size: few; DNA: TGCAGCGCCGACAACAGGGGTTTGGAGACCCAGTACTTC; CDR3: CSADNRGLETQYF
J: TRBJ2-5; D: -; V: TRBV25-1; size: -; DNA: TGTGCCAGCAGTGAAGGGGGTTTGGAGACCCAGTACTTC; CDR3: CASSEGGLETQYF
J: TRBJ2-3; D: -; V: TRBV29-1; size: few; DNA: TGCAGCGCCTGTAAACAGGGTCGCACAGATACGCAGTATTTT; CDR3: CSACKQGRTDTQYF
J: TRBJ1-4; D: -; V: TRBV4-1; size: -; DNA: TGCGCCAGCAGCCGCAGAGGATCAGGGGTGGGTCAGGAAAAACTGTTTTTT; CDR3: CASSRRGSGVGQEKLFF
J: TRBJ1-1; D: -; V: TRBV2; size: -; DNA: TGTGCCAGCATCCTGGGTAGCACTGAAGCTTTCTTT; CDR3: CASILGSTEAFF
J: TRBJ1-1; D: TRBD1; V: TRBV2; size: -; DNA: TGTGCCAGCAGTGAAGTCCAGGGGGCGATCACTGAAGCTTTCTTT; CDR3: CASSEVQGAITEAFF
J: TRBJ2-5; D: -; V: TRBV29-1; size: -; DNA: TGCAGCGTTGCTCCCAGAACTAAAGAGACCCAGTACTTC; CDR3: CSVAPRTKETQYF
J: TRBJ2-5; D: -; V: TRBV29-1; size: -; DNA: TGCAGCGTTCGGACGTTACAAGAGACCCAGTACTTC; CDR3: CSVRTLQETQYF
J: TRBJ1-1; D: TRBD1; V: TRBV30; size: -; DNA: TGTGCCTGGAGCCGTACAGGGGACACTGAAGCTTTCTTT; CDR3: CAWSRTGDTEAFF
J: TRBJ1-1; D: -; V: TRBV13; size: -; DNA: TGTGCCAGCAGTCCTAGGGCACTGAACACTGAAGCTTTCTTT; CDR3: CASSPRALNTEAFF
J: TRBJ2-5; D: -; V: TRBV30; size: -; DNA: TGTGCCTGGGAAGAGGCGGGGCAAGAGACCCAGTACTTC; CDR3: CAWEEAGQETQYF
J: TRBJ2-5; D: TRBD1; V: TRBV29-1; size: -; DNA: TGCAGCGTTGAAAATAGGGACAGGGGGAAGACCCAGTACTTC; CDR3: CSVENRDRGKTQYF
J: TRBJ2-3; D: TRBD2; V: TRBV4-1; size: -; DNA: TGCGCCAGCAGCCAGACTAGCGGGACAAATACGCAGTATTTT; CDR3: CASSQTSGTNTQYF
J: TRBJ2-7; D: TRBD1; V: TRBV29-1; size: -; DNA: TGCAGCATAAAGGGACAGGGTGACGAGCAGTACTTC; CDR3: CSIKGQGDEQYF
J: TRBJ1-5; D: -; V: TRBV30; size: -; DNA: TGTGCCTGGGGAACAGGGCCCAATCAGCCCCAGCATTTT; CDR3: CAWGTGPNQPQHF
J: TRBJ2-5; D: -; V: TRBV5-6; size: -; DNA: TGTGCCAGCAGCTTGGGGGGTCTAAAAGAGACCCAGTACTTC; CDR3: CASSLGGLKETQYF
J: TRBJ2-3; D: -; V: TRBV29-1; size: -; DNA: TGCAGCGTTGGGCTAGCCGCAGATACGCAGTATTTT; CDR3: CSVGLAADTQYF
J: TRBJ2-7; D: TRBD2; V: TRBV30; size: -; DNA: TGTGCCTGGTCGGACGTACTAGCGGGGGGGGACGAGCAGTACTTC; CDR3: CAWSDVLAGGDEQYF
J: TRBJ2-5; D: -; V: TRBV7-2; size: -; DNA: TGTGCCAGCAGCTCCAGGGGCGGAGAGACCCAGTACTTC; CDR3: CASSSRGGETQYF
J: TRBJ1-6; D: -; V: TRBV19; size: -; DNA: TGTGCCAGTAGTATGCCCCCTGGGCAGCTACTTAATTCACCCCTCCACTTT; CDR3: CASSMPPGQLLNSPLHF
J: TRBJ1-6; D: -; V: TRBV15; size: -; DNA: TGTGCCACCAGCAGAGCAGGGAGCTCCTATAATTCACCCCTCCACTTT; CDR3: CATSRAGSSYNSPLHF
J: TRBJ2-7; D: -; V: TRBV5-1; size: -; DNA: TGCGCCAGCAGCTGGGCAGGCCAGGGAAGAGAGCAGTACTTC; CDR3: CASSWAGQGREQYF
J: TRBJ1-3; D: -; V: TRBV30; size: -; DNA: TGTGCCTGGAGTGTAGGAAACACCATATATTTT; CDR3: CAWSVGNTIYF
J: TRBJ2-3; D: -; V: TRBV4-1; size: -; DNA: TGCGCCAGCAGCCAAGATTCCAGGGTAGAAGATACGCAGTATTTT; CDR3: CASSQDSRVEDTQYF
J: TRBJ1-2; D: TRBD1; V: TRBV19; size: many; DNA: TGTGCCAGCGCAAAACAGGGGAACTATGGCTACACCTTC; CDR3: CASAKQGNYGYTF
J: TRBJ2-3; D: -; V: TRBV15; size: -; DNA: TGTGCCACCAGCAAAGGGGTGGCCCGCACAGATACGCAGTATTTT; CDR3: CATSKGVARTDTQYF
J: TRBJ1-1; D: -; V: TRBV30; size: -; DNA: TGTGCCTGGACGGACGGTGTGCGCACTGAAGCTTTCTTT; CDR3: CAWTDGVRTEAFF
J: TRBJ2-5; D: TRBD2; V: TRBV29-1; size: -; DNA: TGCAGCGTTGTAGCGGGGGGCCCCCCGACCCAGTACTTC; CDR3: CSVVAGGPPTQYF
J: TRBJ1-5; D: -; V: TRBV7-9; size: few; DNA: TGTGCCAGCAGCTTAGCAAGGGGCCAGGGGCATCAGCCCCAGCATTTT; CDR3: CASSLARGQGHQPQHF
J: TRBJ2-7; D: TRBD1; V: TRBV20-1; size: -; DNA: TGCAGTGCCACGACAGGGAACGAGCAGTACTTC; CDR3: CSATTGNEQYF
J: TRBJ1-1; D: -; V: TRBV5-1; size: -; DNA: TGCGCCAGCAGCTTGTTGACGGAGAACACTGAAGCTTTCTTT; CDR3: CASSLLTENTEAFF
J: TRBJ2-5; D: -; V: TRBV18; size: -; DNA: TGTGCCAGCTCACCAAACCCTAGCACCCAGGAGACCCAGTACTTC; CDR3: CASSPNPSTQETQYF
J: TRBJ2-5; D: TRBD1; V: TRBV7-2; size: -; DNA: TGTGCCAGCAGCGTACAGGGGGGAGAGACCCAGTACTTC; CDR3: CASSVQGGETQYF